This passage covers 14 T cell receptor beta chains from one sample sequenced in a study of OX40 agonist ivuxolimab in advanced cancers. The protocol was immunoSEQ multiplex PCR, while the TCRdb copy is restricted to in-frame clones and leaves out a portion. The sample contains tens of thousands of clones, approximately 80% of which appear only once. Sample: CD4+ or CD8+ T cells sorted from blood, taken in a trial of the OX40 agonist ivuxolimab. These receptor sequences come from an adult with an advanced solid tumor such as melanoma, head and neck, liver or kidney cancer.

V gene TRBV10-3 combines with J gene TRBJ2-2; D remains unclear. Between the trimmed V and J ends, which lost 6 bases and 6 bases, there was a span of 8 bases. The length of the CDR3 is 12 residues. Germline loops: CDR1 ENHRY, CDR2 SYGVKD. The CDR3 DNA reads TGTGCCATCAGCCCAGGACCCGGGGAGCTGTTTTTT. This codes for CAISPGPGELFF.

CDR3 bases: TGCGCCAGCAGACTCACAGTAAGCTCCTACAATGAGCAGTTCTTC. It is translated as CASRLTVSSYNEQFF. The gene calls are TRBV4-3 and TRBJ2-1; no firm D call. Trimming pared 6 bases from V and 0 bases from J, leaving 12 bases between. The CDR3 runs to 15 residues. Looked up from germline, CDR1 is LGHNA and CDR2 is YSLEER.

This chain joins TRBV10-3 and TRBJ1-1; TRBD1 is a possible D gene (5 bases). The CDR3 contains 16 residues. Trimming removed 5 bases from V and 1 base from J, with 17 bases in between. The germline CDR1 and CDR2 sequences are ENHRY and SYGVKD. The CDR3 protein is CAISSARQIENTEAFF. The CDR3 bases are TGTGCCATCAGTAGCGCCCGACAGATTGAGAACACTGAAGCTTTCTTT.

The rearrangement uses TRBV10-1 and TRBJ1-5, with D maybe TRBD1 (6 bases). V lost 6 bases and J lost 6, with 9 bases in between. The CDR3 loop spans 12 amino acids. Germline CDR1 reads WNHNN; CDR2 reads SYGVQD (reference sequence). CDR3 nucleotides: TGCGCCAGCAGCACAGGGAGTCAGCCCCAGCATTTT. Amino acid sequence: CASSTGSQPQHF.

The genes are TRBV4-1 and TRBJ1-2; D ambiguous. Per germline, CDR1 MGHRA and CDR2 YSYEKL. The CDR3 contains 12 residues. With 1 base removed from V and 4 bases from J, the gap between germline ends came to 4 bases. The chain's CDR3 is CASSQGVYGYTF. The CDR3 DNA is TGCGCCAGCAGCCAAGGAGTCTATGGCTACACCTTC.

This chain joins TRBV11-2 and TRBJ2-5; D might be TRBD1 (5 bases). V lost 0 bases to trimming and J lost 3 bases, with 11 bases between them. This CDR3 is built from 15 residues. Germline CDR1 and CDR2: SGHAT and FQNNGV. The chain's CDR3 is CASSLDHGREETQYF. The CDR3 region has the DNA TGTGCCAGCAGCTTAGATCACGGCAGGGAAGAGACCCAGTACTTC. Variable domain in full (rest from reference TRBV11-2 and TRBJ2-5): EAGVAQSPRYKIIEKRQSVAFWCNPISGHATLYWYQQILGQGPKLLIQFQNNGVVDDSQLPKDRFSAERLKGVDSTLKIQPAKLEDSAVYLCASSLDHGREETQYFGPGTRLLVL.

The chain combines TRBV19 with TRBJ2-3; the match to TRBD1 covers 9 bases. V shed 5 bases and J 5 bases; nucleotides not matched to a gene: 14. This CDR3 is built from 17 residues. Germline lookup yields CDR1 LNHDA and CDR2 SQIVND (reference sequence). The CDR3 loop is CASSPSGYRGQGDTQYF. CDR3 nucleotide sequence: TGTGCCAGTAGTCCCTCGGGCTACAGGGGGCAAGGAGATACGCAGTATTTT.

The chain recombines TRBV18 with TRBJ1-1; perhaps TRBD1 as D (6 bases). Germline loops: CDR1 KGHSH, CDR2 LQKENI. Trimming cost V 5 bases and J 6 bases, with 16 bases left between them. The CDR3 runs 14 residues. CDR3 region: CASSGQGRRAEAFF. The CDR3, as DNA: TGTGCCAGCTCAGGTCAGGGGAGACGGGCTGAAGCTTTCTTT.

The rearrangement uses TRBV4-3 and TRBJ2-2; 11 nucleotides match TRBD2. The CDR3 loop spans 19 amino acids. Germline CDR1 LGHNA, CDR2 YSLEER. Unmatched junction bases numbered 8, after V lost 1 base and J lost 1 base. CDR3 sequence: CASSQAPLAGGMNTGELFF. The CDR3 bases are TGCGCCAGCAGCCAAGCGCCCCTAGCGGGAGGCATGAACACCGGGGAGCTGTTTTTT.

In its sample, this clone was seen once. This chain links TRBV6-6 with TRBJ2-5; D possibly corresponds to TRBD1 (7 bases). In germline, CDR1 is MNHNY, CDR2 SVGAGI (reference sequence). The ends were cut back, 5 bases at V and 6 bases at J, with 19 bases in the middle. The CDR3 totals 15 residues. For the CDR3, the DNA is TGTGCCAGCAGTAGACAGGGAGGAACGGTTAAGACCCAGTACTTC. Protein: CASSRQGGTVKTQYF.

The chain links TRBV6-5 to TRBJ2-7; 12 nucleotides line up with TRBD2. Germline values: CDR1 MNHEY, CDR2 SVGAGI. The trim removed 5 bases at V and 3 bases at J, leaving 5 bases unmatched. CDR3 length: 15 residues. CDR3 DNA: TGTGCCAGCAGTCCCACGACTAGCGGGAGCTACGAGCAGTACTTC. It specifies CASSPTTSGSYEQYF.

The chain couples TRBV10-3 to TRBJ2-3, with TRBD2 matching 7 bases. Trimming removed 3 bases from V and 0 bases from J; junction bases left unmatched: 3. The germline gives CDR1 ENHRY, CDR2 SYGVKD. The CDR3 runs 15 residues. This CDR3 reads CAISDPSGSTDTQYF. CDR3 sequence (DNA): TGTGCCATCAGTGACCCTAGCGGAAGCACAGATACGCAGTATTTT.

J is TRBJ1-2 and V is TRBV18; D is unclear. Germline V gene sequence: CDR1 KGHSH, CDR2 LQKENI. The CDR3 sequence is 16 residues long. Trimming removed 2 bases at V and 4 bases at J, with 17 bases between. Here the CDR3 reads CASSPSVSEPTYGYTF. CDR3 DNA: TGTGCCAGCTCACCATCCGTCAGCGAGCCGACCTATGGCTACACCTTC.

This clone appeared a few times. The CDR3 DNA reads TGTGCCAGCGCCGGGACAGTTGAAGCTTTCTTT. Encoded protein: CASAGTVEAFF. This rearrangement joins TRBV25-1 to TRBJ1-1, with TRBD1 matching 7 bases. The junction had 4 bases not matched to a gene; V was cut back by 8 bases and J by 7 bases. The CDR3 is 11 amino acids. Germline assignment: CDR1 MGHDK and CDR2 SYGVNS.